The next 2 T cell receptor beta chains were all read from a single sample in a study of T cells in narcolepsy. Sequencing was performed with immunoSEQ multiplex PCR; in TCRdb, only in-frame clones are kept and a portion is missing. The sample includes about 35,000 clones, 65% to 85% of them seen just once. Sequenced: memory (CD45RA-) CD4+ T cells from blood. The origin of the receptors is a human donor in good health.

The gene calls are TRBV6-5 and TRBJ1-1; possibly TRBD1 for D (6 bases). Trimming cost V 5 bases and J 5 bases, with 12 bases left between them. This CDR3 is built from 13 residues. The germline CDR1 and CDR2 sequences are MNHEY and SVGAGI. This CDR3 reads CASSGGAWTEAFF. CDR3 DNA: TGTGCCAGCAGTGGGGGGGCATGGACTGAAGCTTTCTTT.

The V gene is TRBV18, the J gene TRBJ2-5, with D perhaps given as TRBD1 or TRBD2 (5 bases each). Trimming cost V 1 base and J 1 base, with 7 bases left between them. The CDR3 is 14 amino acids. Germline V gene lookup returns CDR1 KGHSH and CDR2 LQKENI. The CDR3 here is CASSPLRGQETQYF. DNA of the CDR3: TGTGCCAGCTCACCACTGAGGGGCCAAGAGACCCAGTACTTC.